The T cell receptor beta chain described here comes from a study of blood T cells in healthy people across ages. V lost 3 bases to trimming and J lost 8 bases, with 10 bases between them. This CDR3 has 12 residues. A second PCR of roughly 7 to 11 cycles used a sample-barcoded 5' primer and a J-beta primer mix. MiXCR was run by TCRdb on the 5' RACE reads, yielding one entry per CDR3 protein. The sample has hundreds of thousands of distinct CDR3 sequences, about 44% seen once. The donors, all healthy, were Caucasians living in Russia, aged about 6 to 95. The sample comprised blood. The chain combines TRBV12-3 or TRBV12-4 with TRBJ1-1; a possible D gene is TRBD1 (6 bases). The sequence was obtained from a man aged 25-45 years in good health. CDR3 sequence: CASSFRGPEAFF. The CDR3 DNA reads TGTGCCAGCAGTTTTCGGGGGCCGGAAGCTTTCTTT.